The clone carrying this TCR beta chain has a single count. TCR alpha and beta CDR3 regions were amplified from RNA using iRepertoire nested multiplex PCR. One entry per CDR3 protein results from TCRdb running MiXCR on the multiplex PCR reads. Of around 390,000 distinct CDR3 sequences listed, 41% were seen once; the top ten hold more than 10%. V lost 4 bases to trimming and J lost 3 bases, with 12 bases between them. Germline CDR1 and CDR2: ENHRY and SYGVKD. This CDR3 is 14 amino acids long. This record comes from a study of glioma-infiltrating T cells. This TCR came from a human donor with low-grade glioma or glioblastoma, undergoing nonglioma brain surgery, or in good health (not recorded which). Sample: glioma tissue, nonneoplastic brain tissue, or PBMCs (not recorded which). The rearrangement uses TRBV10-3 and TRBJ2-5; tentatively, D is TRBD2 (7 bases). The CDR3: CAISVWEGEETQYF. CDR3 bases: TGTGCCATCAGTGTTTGGGAGGGGGAAGAGACCCAGTACTTC.